Here is one T cell receptor (beta chain) with its context. Profiled with immunoSEQ multiplex PCR; TCRdb holds only in-frame clones, not every one. The repertoire includes about 160,000 clones, 80% of them detected once, and approximately 6% sits in the top ten. Germline assignment: CDR1 MNHEY and CDR2 SMNVEV (reference sequence). Unmatched junction bases numbered 7, after V lost 5 bases and J lost 5 bases. The CDR3 is made up of 14 amino acids. The entry originates in a study of blood T cell repertoires in COVID-19. This sequence was found in a man aged 40-49 years who had recovered from COVID-19. The chain couples TRBV27 to TRBJ1-1; 8 bases are a match to TRBD1. Sequenced: PBMCs or T cells enriched from blood (not recorded which). The CDR3 region is CASSAMQGATEAFF. CDR3 nucleotides: TGTGCCAGCAGTGCGATGCAGGGGGCGACTGAAGCTTTCTTT.